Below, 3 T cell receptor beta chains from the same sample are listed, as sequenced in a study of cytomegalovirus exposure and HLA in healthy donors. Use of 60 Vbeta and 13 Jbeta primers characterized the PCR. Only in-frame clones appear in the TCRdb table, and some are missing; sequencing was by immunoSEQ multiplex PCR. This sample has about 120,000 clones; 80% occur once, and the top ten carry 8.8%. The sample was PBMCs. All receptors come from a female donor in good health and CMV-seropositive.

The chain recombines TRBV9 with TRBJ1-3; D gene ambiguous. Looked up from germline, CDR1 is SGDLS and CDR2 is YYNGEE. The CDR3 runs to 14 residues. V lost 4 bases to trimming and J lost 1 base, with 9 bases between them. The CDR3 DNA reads TGTGCCAGCAGCCCCAGGTATTCTGGAAACACCATATATTTT. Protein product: CASSPRYSGNTIYF.

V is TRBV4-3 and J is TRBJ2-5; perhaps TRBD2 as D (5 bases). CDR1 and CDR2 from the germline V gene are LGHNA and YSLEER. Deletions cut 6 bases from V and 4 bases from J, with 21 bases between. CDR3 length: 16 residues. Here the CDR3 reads CASSPKLGERGETQYF. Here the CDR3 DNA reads TGCGCCAGCAGTCCGAAGCTCGGGGAGAGAGGAGAGACCCAGTACTTC.

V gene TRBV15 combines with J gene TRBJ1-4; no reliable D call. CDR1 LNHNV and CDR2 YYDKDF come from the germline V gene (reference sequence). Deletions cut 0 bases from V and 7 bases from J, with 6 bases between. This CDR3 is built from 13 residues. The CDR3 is CATSRDSGEKLFF. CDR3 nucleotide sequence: TGTGCCACCAGCAGAGATTCGGGTGAAAAACTGTTTTTT.